What follows describes a single T cell receptor beta chain. This sample is drawn from a study of T cell responses to AZD1222 COVID-19 vaccine. Germline assignment: CDR1 GTSNPN and CDR2 SVGIG (reference sequence). CDR3 length: 15 amino acids. V shed 0 bases and J 5 bases; nucleotides not matched to a gene: 5. Profiling relied on immunoSEQ multiplex PCR, and the TCRdb table lists in-frame clones only, not all of them. The sample consists of 100,000 to 150,000 clones, roughly 90% of them appearing once. This specimen consisted of peripheral blood, obtained on day 0 of AZD1222 vaccination. The receptor comes from an adult in good health. The genes are TRBV30 and TRBJ2-2, with 8 nucleotides matching TRBD1. Here the CDR3 DNA reads TGTGCCTGGAGTGTACAGGACAGGGAAACCGGGGAGCTGTTTTTT. This encodes CAWSVQDRETGELFF.